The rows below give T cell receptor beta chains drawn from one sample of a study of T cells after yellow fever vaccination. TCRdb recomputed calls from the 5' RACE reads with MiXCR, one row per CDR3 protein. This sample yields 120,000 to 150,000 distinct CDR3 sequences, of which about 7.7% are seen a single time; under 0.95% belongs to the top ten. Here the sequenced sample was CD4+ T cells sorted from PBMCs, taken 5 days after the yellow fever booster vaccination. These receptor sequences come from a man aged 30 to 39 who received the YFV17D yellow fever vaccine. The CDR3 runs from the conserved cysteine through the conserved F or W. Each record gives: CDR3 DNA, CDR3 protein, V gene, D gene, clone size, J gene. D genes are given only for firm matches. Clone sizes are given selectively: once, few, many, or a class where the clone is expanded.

TGTGCCAGCAGCTCCCTTAGGTGGGGGGCTAATGAAAAACTGTTTTTT	CASSSLRWGANEKLFF	TRBV7-9	-	many	TRBJ1-4
TGCAGTGCCGCTTGGACAGGGGAGTGGGTAGAGACCCAGTACTTC	CSAAWTGEWVETQYF	TRBV20-1	TRBD1	many	TRBJ2-5
TGTGCCAGCAGCTTAAGAAACGAACCTACAGATACGCAGTATTTT	CASSLRNEPTDTQYF	TRBV7-2	-	many	TRBJ2-3
TGTGCCAGCAACGTAGGCTATCAAACGAACACTGAAGCTTTCTTT	CASNVGYQTNTEAFF	TRBV12-3/TRBV12-4	-	many	TRBJ1-1
TGTGCCAGCAGCTTGGCCGGCAGGGTTACGGACATTCAGTACTTC	CASSLAGRVTDIQYF	TRBV5-6	-	many	TRBJ2-4
TGTGCTAGTGGTTTACGGGGAAATTACGAGCAGTACTTC	CASGLRGNYEQYF	TRBV12-5	-	few	TRBJ2-7
TGTGCCAGCAGCTCGAGTGGGCCCTACGAGCAGTACTTC	CASSSSGPYEQYF	TRBV7-9	-	-	TRBJ2-7
TGTGCCAGCAGTTGGGGACTTCACACCGGGGAGCTGTTTTTT	CASSWGLHTGELFF	TRBV7-2	-	many	TRBJ2-2
TGTGCCACTCGGACAGGGTGGACAGATACGCAGTATTTT	CATRTGWTDTQYF	TRBV28	TRBD1	many	TRBJ2-3
TGTGCCAGCAGCTTGGAGGGGATCATGGCCGGGGAGCTGTTTTTT	CASSLEGIMAGELFF	TRBV7-2	-	many	TRBJ2-2
TGCAGTGCTAGAGGACTAGCGGGAGGGTCCTACAATGAGCAGTTCTTC	CSARGLAGGSYNEQFF	TRBV20-1	TRBD2	many	TRBJ2-1
TGCGCCAGCAGCTTGGGACTAGCGGGAACAACTCAAGAGACCCAGTACTTC	CASSLGLAGTTQETQYF	TRBV5-1	TRBD2	many	TRBJ2-5
TGTGCCAGCAGCGAGAGCAAGACCCAGTACTTC	CASSESKTQYF	TRBV12-3/TRBV12-4	-	many	TRBJ2-5
TGCAGTGCTAGCAGACTAGCGGGAGTAGGGGAGCAGTTCTTC	CSASRLAGVGEQFF	TRBV20-1	TRBD2	many	TRBJ2-1
TGTGCCAGCAGCTCGCGCGGAGGGGGTGGTGCAGATACGCAGTATTTT	CASSSRGGGGADTQYF	TRBV7-2	-	many	TRBJ2-3
TGTGCCAGCAGCTTGCCGGACAGGGGGCTCTACGAGCAGTACTTC	CASSLPDRGLYEQYF	TRBV5-4	TRBD1	-	TRBJ2-7
TGCAGTGCTCGCCGGCCAAGTCCGGATACGCAGTATTTT	CSARRPSPDTQYF	TRBV20-1	-	many	TRBJ2-3
TGTGCCAGCAGCACCATGGTCGGGGAGCTGTTTTTT	CASSTMVGELFF	TRBV7-9	-	few	TRBJ2-2
TGCAGCGTCTCCGGTCCTCTGAGGGATGAGCAGTTCTTC	CSVSGPLRDEQFF	TRBV29-1	-	many	TRBJ2-1
TGTGCCAGCAGCTTAGTGAAAGGGAATTTTCCCCATGAGCAGTTCTTC	CASSLVKGNFPHEQFF	TRBV7-3	-	-	TRBJ2-1
TGCAGTGCCGGGGACAGAGCACTAGCCAAAAACATTCAGTACTTC	CSAGDRALAKNIQYF	TRBV20-1	TRBD1	many	TRBJ2-4
TGTGCCAGCACAAGGGCTAGCGGGAGTCGGACAGATACGCAGTATTTT	CASTRASGSRTDTQYF	TRBV7-2	TRBD2	many	TRBJ2-3
TGTGCCAGCAGCTCGGGACCCTCCAACGAGCAGTACTTC	CASSSGPSNEQYF	TRBV5-6	-	many	TRBJ2-7
TGTGCCAGCAGCCCCCGGGAGTCCACAGATACGCAGTATTTT	CASSPRESTDTQYF	TRBV5-1	-	many	TRBJ2-3
TGCGCCAGCAGCGCCCGAGGTCGAGGACTAGCAGAGGAGCAGTTCTTC	CASSARGRGLAEEQFF	TRBV5-1	TRBD2	many	TRBJ2-1
TGTGCCAGCAGCCCCGACATAAGCACAGATACGCAGTATTTT	CASSPDISTDTQYF	TRBV12-3/TRBV12-4	-	many	TRBJ2-3
TGTGCCAGCAGCTTATTGAACAGGGCGGTGAACACTGAAGCTTTCTTT	CASSLLNRAVNTEAFF	TRBV7-9	-	many	TRBJ1-1
TGTGCCAGCAGCTTGACGATGCCAGTTTGGCATGAGCAGTTCTTC	CASSLTMPVWHEQFF	TRBV7-9	-	many	TRBJ2-1
TGCAGTGCGAGACAGTCTCGAAGGACAGGGAGTTCTGGGGCCAACGTCCTGACTTTC	CSARQSRRTGSSGANVLTF	TRBV20-1	TRBD1	many	TRBJ2-6
TGTGCCAGCAGTTTCATCGGGGTGGGAGGCAATCAGCCCCAGCATTTT	CASSFIGVGGNQPQHF	TRBV12-3/TRBV12-4	-	many	TRBJ1-5
TGTGCCAGCTCACCAGGGGGTTACACCTACAATGAGCAGTTCTTC	CASSPGGYTYNEQFF	TRBV18	-	-	TRBJ2-1
TGTGCCAGCAGCTCACCGGGACAGGGGTCTTACGAGCAGTACTTC	CASSSPGQGSYEQYF	TRBV5-4	TRBD1	-	TRBJ2-7
TGCAGTGCTAGAGTGGGGACGGAAGCCTACGAGCAGTACTTC	CSARVGTEAYEQYF	TRBV20-1	-	many	TRBJ2-7
TGTGCCAGCAGCCAACGGGACTATGGCTACACCTTC	CASSQRDYGYTF	TRBV6-2/TRBV6-3	-	many	TRBJ1-2
TGTGCCAGCACCAATAGTGGTGATACGCAGTATTTT	CASTNSGDTQYF	TRBV12-3/TRBV12-4	-	-	TRBJ2-3
TGTGCCAGCAGCCGGGACAGGGCGGTACAGCCCCAGCATTTT	CASSRDRAVQPQHF	TRBV3-1	TRBD1	many	TRBJ1-5
TGCAGTGCTAGGACTGGGGATCAGCCCCAGCATTTT	CSARTGDQPQHF	TRBV20-1	-	-	TRBJ1-5
TGTGCCAGCCAGGGCCGACTGGGTGAAAAACTGTTTTTT	CASQGRLGEKLFF	TRBV18	-	many	TRBJ1-4
TGCGCCAGCAGCTGGGGAGAACAAGAGACCCAGTACTTC	CASSWGEQETQYF	TRBV5-1	-	many	TRBJ2-5
TGTGCCAGCGGTAGAAGCCGTAACACCGGGGAGCTGTTTTTT	CASGRSRNTGELFF	TRBV6-1	-	many	TRBJ2-2
TGCAGCGTTGCTGAGTTTGAGCAGTTCTTC	CSVAEFEQFF	TRBV29-1	-	many	TRBJ2-1
TGTGCCAGCAGCTTAGACTCGGGAAGGGGGACAGGGGAGTTCTTC	CASSLDSGRGTGEFF	TRBV7-2	TRBD1	many	TRBJ2-1
TGCAGTGCTAGCCTAGCCCGCGAGCAGTACTTC	CSASLAREQYF	TRBV20-1	-	many	TRBJ2-7
TGTGCCAGCGCACCCCAGCCGGGACTAGGCACCGGGGAGCTGTTTTTT	CASAPQPGLGTGELFF	TRBV7-2	TRBD2	many	TRBJ2-2
TGTGCCAGCAGCGGGGGGGACAAAAACATTCAGTACTTC	CASSGGDKNIQYF	TRBV9	-	few	TRBJ2-4
TGCGCCAGCAGCCAGGGACTAGGCGGGAGCTCTGGGGCCAACGTCCTGACTTTC	CASSQGLGGSSGANVLTF	TRBV4-3	TRBD2	few	TRBJ2-6
TGTGCCAGCAGCGGGACTAGCGGGACCTACGAGCAGTACTTC	CASSGTSGTYEQYF	TRBV12-3/TRBV12-4	TRBD2	many	TRBJ2-7
TGTGCCAGCAGTTACTCGAAGTCAGGGCAGTACTTC	CASSYSKSGQYF	TRBV6-6	-	many	TRBJ2-7
TGTGCCAGCAGTCCCCAGTCAGCTAGACATCAGCCCCAGCATTTT	CASSPQSARHQPQHF	TRBV12-3/TRBV12-4	-	many	TRBJ1-5
TGTGCCAGCGGAACGGGAGGGGCGTACAATGAGCAGTTCTTC	CASGTGGAYNEQFF	TRBV28	TRBD2	many	TRBJ2-1
TGTGCCAGCAGCCAAAAGCTGGGCAGGGGACCGGACAATGAGCAGTTCTTC	CASSQKLGRGPDNEQFF	TRBV14	-	many	TRBJ2-1
TGCAGTGCTAGAGAAGGACTAGCGAATGAGCAGTTCTTC	CSAREGLANEQFF	TRBV20-1	TRBD2	many	TRBJ2-1
TGTGCCAGCAGTTACGGGCCGTTGCGAACCATTCAGTACTTC	CASSYGPLRTIQYF	TRBV6-5	-	many	TRBJ2-4
TGTGCCAGCTCACCACGTTTGGCCGCACAAGAGACCCAGTACTTC	CASSPRLAAQETQYF	TRBV18	-	many	TRBJ2-5